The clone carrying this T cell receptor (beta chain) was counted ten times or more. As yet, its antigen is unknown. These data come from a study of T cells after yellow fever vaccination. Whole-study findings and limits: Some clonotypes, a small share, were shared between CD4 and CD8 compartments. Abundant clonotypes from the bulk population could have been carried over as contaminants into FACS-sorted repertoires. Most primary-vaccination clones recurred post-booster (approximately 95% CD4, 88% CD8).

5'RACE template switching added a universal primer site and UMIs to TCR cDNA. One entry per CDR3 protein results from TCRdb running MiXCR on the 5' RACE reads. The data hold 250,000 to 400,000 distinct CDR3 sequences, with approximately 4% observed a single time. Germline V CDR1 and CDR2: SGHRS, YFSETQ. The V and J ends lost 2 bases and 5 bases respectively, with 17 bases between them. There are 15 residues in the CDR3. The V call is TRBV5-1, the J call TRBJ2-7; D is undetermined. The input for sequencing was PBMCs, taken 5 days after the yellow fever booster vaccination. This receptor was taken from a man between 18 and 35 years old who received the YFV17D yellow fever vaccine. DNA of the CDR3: TGCGCCAGCAGCTTTATTGGCCGGAAATGGGACGAGCAGTACTTC. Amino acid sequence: CASSFIGRKWDEQYF.